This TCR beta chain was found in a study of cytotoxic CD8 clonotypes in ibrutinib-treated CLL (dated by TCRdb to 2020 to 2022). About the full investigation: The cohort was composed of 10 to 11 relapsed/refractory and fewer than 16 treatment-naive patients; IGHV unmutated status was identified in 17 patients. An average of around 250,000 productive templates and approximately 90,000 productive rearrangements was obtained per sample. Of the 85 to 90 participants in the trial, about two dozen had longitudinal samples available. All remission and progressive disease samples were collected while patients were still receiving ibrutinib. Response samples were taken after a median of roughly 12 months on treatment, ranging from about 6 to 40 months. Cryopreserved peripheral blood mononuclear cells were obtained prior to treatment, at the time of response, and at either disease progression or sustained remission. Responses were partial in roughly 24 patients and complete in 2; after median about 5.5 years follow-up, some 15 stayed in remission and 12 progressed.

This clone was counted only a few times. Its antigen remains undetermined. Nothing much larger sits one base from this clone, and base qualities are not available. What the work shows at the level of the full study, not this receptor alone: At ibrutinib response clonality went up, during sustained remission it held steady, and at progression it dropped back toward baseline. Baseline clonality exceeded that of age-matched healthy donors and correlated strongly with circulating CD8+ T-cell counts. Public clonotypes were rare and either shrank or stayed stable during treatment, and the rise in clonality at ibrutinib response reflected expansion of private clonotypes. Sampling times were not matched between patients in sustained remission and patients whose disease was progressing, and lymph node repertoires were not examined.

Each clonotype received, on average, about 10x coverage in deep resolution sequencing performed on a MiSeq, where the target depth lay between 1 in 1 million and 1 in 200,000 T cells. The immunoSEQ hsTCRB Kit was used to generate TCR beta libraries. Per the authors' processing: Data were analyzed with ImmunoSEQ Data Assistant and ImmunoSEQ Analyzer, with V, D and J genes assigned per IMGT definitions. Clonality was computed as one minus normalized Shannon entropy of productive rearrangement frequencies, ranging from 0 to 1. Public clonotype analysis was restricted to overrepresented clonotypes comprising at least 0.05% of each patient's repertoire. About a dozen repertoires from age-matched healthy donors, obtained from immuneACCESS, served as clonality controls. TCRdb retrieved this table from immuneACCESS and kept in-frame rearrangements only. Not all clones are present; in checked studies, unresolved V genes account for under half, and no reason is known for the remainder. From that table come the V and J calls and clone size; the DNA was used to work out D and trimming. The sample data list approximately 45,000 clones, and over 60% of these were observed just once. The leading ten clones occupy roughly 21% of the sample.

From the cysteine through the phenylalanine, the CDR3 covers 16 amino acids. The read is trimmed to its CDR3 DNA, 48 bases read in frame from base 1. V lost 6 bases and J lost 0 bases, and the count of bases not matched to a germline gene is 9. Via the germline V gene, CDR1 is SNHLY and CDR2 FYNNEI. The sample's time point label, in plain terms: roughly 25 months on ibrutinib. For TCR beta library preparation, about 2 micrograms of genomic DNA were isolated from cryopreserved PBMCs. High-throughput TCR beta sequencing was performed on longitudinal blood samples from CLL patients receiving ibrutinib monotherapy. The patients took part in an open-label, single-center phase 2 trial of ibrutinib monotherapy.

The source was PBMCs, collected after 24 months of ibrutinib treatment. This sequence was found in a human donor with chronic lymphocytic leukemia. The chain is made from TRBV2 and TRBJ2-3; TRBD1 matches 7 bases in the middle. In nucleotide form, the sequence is TGTGCCAGCAGCCTACAGGGGCAGACTAGCACAGATACGCAGTATTTT. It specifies CASSLQGQTSTDTQYF.